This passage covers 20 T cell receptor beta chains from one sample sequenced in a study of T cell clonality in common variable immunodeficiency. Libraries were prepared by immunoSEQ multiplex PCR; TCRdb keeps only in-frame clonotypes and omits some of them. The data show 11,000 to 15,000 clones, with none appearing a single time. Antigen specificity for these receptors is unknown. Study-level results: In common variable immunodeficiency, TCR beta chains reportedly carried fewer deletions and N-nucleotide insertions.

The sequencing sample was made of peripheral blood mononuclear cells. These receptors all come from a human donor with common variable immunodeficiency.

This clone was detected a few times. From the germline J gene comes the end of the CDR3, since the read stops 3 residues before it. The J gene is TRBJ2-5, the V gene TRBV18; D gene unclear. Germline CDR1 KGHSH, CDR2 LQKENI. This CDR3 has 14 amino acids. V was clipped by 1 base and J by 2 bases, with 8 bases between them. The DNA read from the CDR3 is TGTGCCAGCTCACCACGGTCCGGTCAAGAGACC. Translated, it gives CASSPRSGQET. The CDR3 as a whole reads CASSPRSGQETQYF.

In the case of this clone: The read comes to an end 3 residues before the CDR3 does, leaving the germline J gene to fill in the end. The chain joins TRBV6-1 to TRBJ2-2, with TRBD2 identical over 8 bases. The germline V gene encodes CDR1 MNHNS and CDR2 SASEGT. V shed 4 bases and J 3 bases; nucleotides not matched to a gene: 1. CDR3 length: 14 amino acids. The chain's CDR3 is CASSVRGDTGELFF. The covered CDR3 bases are TGTGCCAGCAGTGTGCGGGGGGACACCGGGGAG.

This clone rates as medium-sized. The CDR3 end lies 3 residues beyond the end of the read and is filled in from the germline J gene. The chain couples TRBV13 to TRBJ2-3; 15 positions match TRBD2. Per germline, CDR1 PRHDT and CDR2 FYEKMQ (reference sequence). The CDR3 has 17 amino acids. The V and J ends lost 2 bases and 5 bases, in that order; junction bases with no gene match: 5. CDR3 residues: CASSLRTSGGAGDTQYF. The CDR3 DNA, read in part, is TGTGCCAGCAGCTTACGGACTAGCGGGGGGGCAGGAGATACG.

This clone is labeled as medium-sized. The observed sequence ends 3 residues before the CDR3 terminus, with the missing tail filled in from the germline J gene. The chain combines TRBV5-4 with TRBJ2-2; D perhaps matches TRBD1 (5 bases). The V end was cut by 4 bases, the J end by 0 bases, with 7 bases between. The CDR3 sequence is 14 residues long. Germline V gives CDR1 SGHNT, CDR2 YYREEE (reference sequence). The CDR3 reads CASSRTSNTGELFF. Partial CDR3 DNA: TGTGCCAGCAGCCGGACATCGAACACCGGGGAG.

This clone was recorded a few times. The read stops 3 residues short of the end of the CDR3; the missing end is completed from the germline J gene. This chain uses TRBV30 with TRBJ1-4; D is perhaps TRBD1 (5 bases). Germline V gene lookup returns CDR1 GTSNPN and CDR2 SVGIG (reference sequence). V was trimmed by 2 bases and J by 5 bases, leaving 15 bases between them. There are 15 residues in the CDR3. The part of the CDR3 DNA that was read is TGTGCCTGGAGTTTTACAGGCAGAAAGAATGAAAAA. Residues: CAWSFTGRKNEK. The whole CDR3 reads CAWSFTGRKNEKLFF.

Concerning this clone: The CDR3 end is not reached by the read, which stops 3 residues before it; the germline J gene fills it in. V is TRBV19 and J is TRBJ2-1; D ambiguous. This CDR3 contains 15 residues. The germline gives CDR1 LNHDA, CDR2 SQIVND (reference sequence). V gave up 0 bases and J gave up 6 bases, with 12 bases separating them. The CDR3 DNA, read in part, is TGTGCCAGTAGTATAGATGGCACAGTTATCAATGAG. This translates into CASSIDGTVINE. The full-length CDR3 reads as CASSIDGTVINEQFF.

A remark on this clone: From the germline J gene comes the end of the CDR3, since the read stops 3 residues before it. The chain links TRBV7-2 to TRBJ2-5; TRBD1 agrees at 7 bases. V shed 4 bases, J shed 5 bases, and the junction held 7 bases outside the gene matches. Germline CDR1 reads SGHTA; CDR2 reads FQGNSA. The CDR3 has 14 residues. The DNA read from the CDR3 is TGTGCCAGCAGCTCTACAGGGGTAAGGGAGACC. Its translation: CASSSTGVRET. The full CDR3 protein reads CASSSTGVRETQYF.

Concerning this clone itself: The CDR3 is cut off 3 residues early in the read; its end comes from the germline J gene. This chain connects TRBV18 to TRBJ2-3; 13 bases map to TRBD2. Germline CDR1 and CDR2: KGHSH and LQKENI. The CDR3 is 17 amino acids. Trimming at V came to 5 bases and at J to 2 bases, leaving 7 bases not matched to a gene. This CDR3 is CASSRTSGGPYTDTQYF. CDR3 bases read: TGTGCCAGCTCAAGGACTAGCGGGGGCCCATACACAGATACG.

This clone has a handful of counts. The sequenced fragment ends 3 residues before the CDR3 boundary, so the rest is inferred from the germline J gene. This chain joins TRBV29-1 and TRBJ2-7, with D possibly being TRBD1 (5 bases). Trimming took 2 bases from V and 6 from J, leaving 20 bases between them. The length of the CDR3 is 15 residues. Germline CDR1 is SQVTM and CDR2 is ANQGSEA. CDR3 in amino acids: CSVEWTTEARVEQYF. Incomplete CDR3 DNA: TGCAGCGTTGAATGGACAACGGAAGCACGGGTCGAG.

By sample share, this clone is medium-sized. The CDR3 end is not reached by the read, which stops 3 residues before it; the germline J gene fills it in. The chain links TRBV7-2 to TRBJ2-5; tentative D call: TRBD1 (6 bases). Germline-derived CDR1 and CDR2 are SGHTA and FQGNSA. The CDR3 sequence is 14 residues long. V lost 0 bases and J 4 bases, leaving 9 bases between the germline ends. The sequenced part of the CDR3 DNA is TGTGCCAGCAGCTTAGCCCAGGGGCGAGAGACC. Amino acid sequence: CASSLAQGRET. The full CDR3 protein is CASSLAQGRETQYF. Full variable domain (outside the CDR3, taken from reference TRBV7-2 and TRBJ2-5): GAGVSQSPSNKVTEKGKDVELRCDPISGHTALYWYRQSLGQGLEFLIYFQGNSAPDKSGLPSDRFSAERTGGSVSTLTIQRTQQEDSAVYLCASSLAQGRETQYFGPGTRLLVL.

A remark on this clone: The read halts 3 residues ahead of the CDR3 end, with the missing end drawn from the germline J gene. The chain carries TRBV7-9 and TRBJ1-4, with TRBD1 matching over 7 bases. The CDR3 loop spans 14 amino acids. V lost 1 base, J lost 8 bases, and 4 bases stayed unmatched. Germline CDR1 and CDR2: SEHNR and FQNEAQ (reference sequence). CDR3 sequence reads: CASSLGGTDEKLFF. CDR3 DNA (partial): TGTGCCAGCAGCTTAGGAGGGACAGACGAAAAA.

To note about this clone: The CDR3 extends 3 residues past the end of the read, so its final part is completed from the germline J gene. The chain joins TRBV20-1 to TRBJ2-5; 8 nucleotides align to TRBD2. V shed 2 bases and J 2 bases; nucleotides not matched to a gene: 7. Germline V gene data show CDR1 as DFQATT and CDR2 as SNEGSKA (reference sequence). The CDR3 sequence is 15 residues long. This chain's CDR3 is CSARSPGGNQETQYF. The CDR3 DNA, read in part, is TGCAGTGCTAGATCGCCGGGGGGGAATCAAGAGACC.

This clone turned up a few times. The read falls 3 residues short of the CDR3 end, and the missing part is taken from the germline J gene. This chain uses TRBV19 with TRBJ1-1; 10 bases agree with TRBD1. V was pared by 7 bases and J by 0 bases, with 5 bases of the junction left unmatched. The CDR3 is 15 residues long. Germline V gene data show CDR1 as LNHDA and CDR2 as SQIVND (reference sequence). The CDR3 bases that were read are TGTGCCAGTACTGACAGGGGGCGTTTGAACACTGAA. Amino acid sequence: CASTDRGRLNTE. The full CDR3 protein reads CASTDRGRLNTEAFF.

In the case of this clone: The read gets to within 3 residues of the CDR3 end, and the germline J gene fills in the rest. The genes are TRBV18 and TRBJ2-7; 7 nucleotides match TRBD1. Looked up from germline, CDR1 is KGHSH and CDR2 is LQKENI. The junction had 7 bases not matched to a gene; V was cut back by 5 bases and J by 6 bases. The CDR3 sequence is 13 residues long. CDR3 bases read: TGTGCCAGCTCATCTGGACAGGAAAGCGAG. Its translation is CASSSGQESE. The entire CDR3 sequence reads CASSSGQESEQYF.

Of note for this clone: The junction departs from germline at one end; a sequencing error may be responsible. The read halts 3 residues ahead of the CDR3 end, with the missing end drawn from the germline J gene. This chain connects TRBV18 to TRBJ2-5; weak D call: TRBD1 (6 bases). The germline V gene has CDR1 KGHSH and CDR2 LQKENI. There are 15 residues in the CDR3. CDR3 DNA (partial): TGTGCCAGCTCCCCACGACAGGCCAGGCAAGAGACC. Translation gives CASSPRQARQET. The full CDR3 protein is CASSPRQARQETQYF.

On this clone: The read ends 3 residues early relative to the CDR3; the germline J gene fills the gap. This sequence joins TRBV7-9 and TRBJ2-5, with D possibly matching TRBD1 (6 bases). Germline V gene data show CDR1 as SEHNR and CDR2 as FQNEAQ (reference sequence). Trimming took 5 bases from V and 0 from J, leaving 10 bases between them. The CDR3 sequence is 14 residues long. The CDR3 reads CASSLGTHQETQYF. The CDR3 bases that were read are TGTGCCAGCAGCCTAGGGACACACCAAGAGACC.

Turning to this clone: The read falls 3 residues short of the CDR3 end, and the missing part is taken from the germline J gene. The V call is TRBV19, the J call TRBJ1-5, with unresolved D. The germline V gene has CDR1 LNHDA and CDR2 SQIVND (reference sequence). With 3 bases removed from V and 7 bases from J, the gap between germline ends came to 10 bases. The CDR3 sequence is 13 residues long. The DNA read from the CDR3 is TGTGCCAGTAGTATGAAGGGTCGGCAGCCC. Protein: CASSMKGRQP. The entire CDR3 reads CASSMKGRQPQHF.

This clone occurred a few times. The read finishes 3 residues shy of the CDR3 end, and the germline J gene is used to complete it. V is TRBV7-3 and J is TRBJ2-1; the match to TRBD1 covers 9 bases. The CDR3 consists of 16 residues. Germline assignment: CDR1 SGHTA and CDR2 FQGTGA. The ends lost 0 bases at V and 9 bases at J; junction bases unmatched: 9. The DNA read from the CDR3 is TGTGCCAGCAGCTTAACGGGGACAGGGTTGGGGGGTGAG. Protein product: CASSLTGTGLGGE. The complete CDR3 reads CASSLTGTGLGGEQFF.

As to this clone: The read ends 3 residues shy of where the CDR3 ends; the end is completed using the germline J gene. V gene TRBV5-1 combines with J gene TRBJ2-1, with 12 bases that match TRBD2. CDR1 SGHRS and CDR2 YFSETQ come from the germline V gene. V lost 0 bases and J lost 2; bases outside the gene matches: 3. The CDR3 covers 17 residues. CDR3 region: CASSLVASGGAYNEQFF. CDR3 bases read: TGCGCCAGCAGCTTGGTGGCTAGCGGGGGGGCCTACAATGAG.

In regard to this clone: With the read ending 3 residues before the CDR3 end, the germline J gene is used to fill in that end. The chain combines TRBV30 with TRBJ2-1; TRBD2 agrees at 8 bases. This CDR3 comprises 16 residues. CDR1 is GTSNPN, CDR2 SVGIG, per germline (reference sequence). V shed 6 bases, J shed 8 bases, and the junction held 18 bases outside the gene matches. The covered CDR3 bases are TGTGCCTGCTCCGGGAGGGGTTGGTCGGTAGGCCATGAG. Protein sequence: CACSGRGWSVGHE. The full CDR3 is CACSGRGWSVGHEQFF.